Given below is one TCR beta chain in context. In the same sample, other DNA sequences code for this CDR3. This record comes from a study of shared clonotypes between healthy human individuals. Study summary: Each donor's CD4 naive and CD4 memory cells filled three plates apiece, CD8 naive two, and CD8 memory one.

Clones were sequenced by immunoSEQ multiplex PCR, and TCRdb holds only the in-frame ones, with some missing. The sample records 2 million to 2.5 million clones, roughly 90% being singletons. The CDR3 contains 12 residues. The germline CDR1 and CDR2 sequences are MDHEN and SYDVKM. V lost 6 bases, J lost 6 bases, and 11 bases lay in between. The TCR sequence derives from a man aged 18 to 30 in good health. Some clones in this sample may be carry-over from other donors' samples. The V and J genes are TRBV28 and TRBJ1-1; possibly TRBD1 for D (6 bases). Sequenced material: naive CD4+ T cells from PBMCs. Subset here: CD45RA+ positively selected. For the CDR3, the DNA is TGTGCCAGCAGCCTACAGGGAGCTGAAGCTTTCTTT. This translates into CASSLQGAEAFF.